The T cell receptor beta chain described here comes from a study of beta chain features in type 1 diabetes. Overall study results and limits: VDJ junctions from type 1 diabetes patients carried fewer insertions and larger deletions. PCR, the amplification step, might favor shorter templates, equally in patients and controls.

Germline CDR1 SGHTA, CDR2 FQGNSA. V was trimmed by 3 bases and J by 10 bases, leaving 21 bases between them. The CDR3 totals 16 residues. Isolated RNA was reverse transcribed in full, so expressed TCRB transcripts were sequenced. The repertoire was sequenced with immunoSEQ multiplex PCR; TCRdb's copy has only in-frame clones and lacks some. Among about 150,000 clones listed, approximately 10% were seen once. About this clone: Antigen: not known.

The V and J genes are TRBV7-2 and TRBJ2-2; TRBD2 is a possible D gene (6 bases). Material: central memory CD4+ T cells from blood. This TCR was sampled from a man between 18 and 35 years old in good health. The chain's CDR3 is CASSLVSGTPSLELFF. The CDR3 coding sequence is TGTGCCAGCAGCTTGGTTTCCGGGACTCCCTCTTTGGAGCTGTTTTTT.